This T cell receptor beta chain emerged from a study of cytomegalovirus exposure and HLA in healthy donors. Assay: immunoSEQ multiplex PCR; the TCRdb copy retains only in-frame clones and omits some. The sample shows 250,000 or so clones, just under 90% of them seen only once. General study results and limits: The classifier reportedly diagnosed cytomegalovirus status with high sensitivity and specificity. While the bulk of TCR sequences proved rare, some public TCRs turned up in many donors.

Trimming removed 0 bases from V and 3 bases from J, with 12 bases in between. Germline CDR1 is SGDLS and CDR2 is YYNGEE. There are 16 residues in the CDR3. Turning to this clone: Its target is not known.

The sample consisted of PBMCs. This TCR derives from a man aged 18 to 29 in good health and CMV-seronegative. The genes are TRBV9 and TRBJ2-2; D perhaps matches TRBD2 (6 bases). In DNA, the CDR3 is TGTGCCAGCAGCGTAGAAGGCGGGATCTACACCGGGGAGCTGTTTTTT. Translation: CASSVEGGIYTGELFF.